These 27 T cell receptor beta chains originate from one sample sequenced in a study of blood T cell repertoires in COVID-19. Produced via immunoSEQ multiplex PCR; TCRdb's table is partial and in-frame only. This sample has 95,000 to 150,000 clones, with around three quarters found just once. Sequenced: peripheral blood. These receptor sequences come from a middle-aged man with active or convalescent COVID-19.

This clone was observed a handful of times. The chain carries TRBV28 and TRBJ1-2, with 8 bases lining up with TRBD1. Germline CDR1 MDHEN, CDR2 SYDVKM. The CDR3 runs to 13 residues. V lost 3 bases, J lost 9 bases, and 6 bases stayed unmatched. The DNA for the CDR3 is TGTGCCAGCAGTTTCCGACAGGGGATAAGCTACACCTTC. Translation gives CASSFRQGISYTF.

The V gene is TRBV11-2, the J gene TRBJ2-7; 8 nucleotides line up with TRBD1. The germline V gene encodes CDR1 SGHAT and CDR2 FQNNGV. The CDR3 runs 14 residues. V lost 5 bases to trimming and J lost 4 bases; unmatched junction nucleotides: 7. DNA of the CDR3: TGTGCCAGCAGCAAAGGACAGGGTTGGTACGAGCAGTACTTC. Its protein product is CASSKGQGWYEQYF.

The chain combines TRBV2 with TRBJ2-2; 10 bases fit TRBD2. Germline trimming cut 6 bases from V and 3 bases from J; bases unmatched to any gene: 4. Germline V lookup: CDR1 SNHLY, CDR2 FYNNEI. This CDR3 contains 15 residues. CDR3 in amino acids: CASRRTSGYTGELFF. Here the CDR3 DNA reads TGTGCCAGCAGGAGGACTAGCGGATACACCGGGGAGCTGTTTTTT.

The chain carries TRBV9 and TRBJ2-5; TRBD2 might be the D (6 bases). The CDR3 is made up of 17 amino acids. V was cut by 1 base and J by 4 bases, with 20 bases left in between. The germline CDR1 and CDR2 sequences are SGDLS and YYNGEE. The CDR3 reads CASSVSFGERVGETQYF. The CDR3 coding sequence is TGTGCCAGCAGCGTATCTTTTGGGGAGCGGGTCGGAGAGACCCAGTACTTC.

The rearrangement uses TRBV27 and TRBJ2-1; no clear D gene. Trimming shortened V by 3 bases and J by 11 bases, and 17 bases separated the two germline ends. CDR3 size: 14 residues. Germline-derived CDR1 and CDR2 are MNHEY and SMNVEV (reference sequence). As DNA, the CDR3 is TGTGCCAGCAGTTTGGATGAGCTGGGCCGGAAGCAGTTCTTC. Its protein is CASSLDELGRKQFF.

This clone was counted a few times. This rearrangement joins TRBV6-2 or TRBV6-3 to TRBJ1-1; a possible D gene is TRBD1 (6 bases). Trimming took 0 bases from V and 0 from J, leaving 11 bases between them. The CDR3 covers 16 residues. Germline V lookup: CDR1 MNHEY, CDR2 SVGEGT. CDR3 nucleotides: TGTGCCAGCAGTTACTCATCCGGGACAATGAACACTGAAGCTTTCTTT. Translation gives CASSYSSGTMNTEAFF.

V gene TRBV5-1 combines with J gene TRBJ2-7, with 11 bases matching TRBD1. Germline CDR1 and CDR2: SGHRS and YFSETQ. V shed 4 bases and J 3 bases; nucleotides not matched to a gene: 3. This CDR3 has 14 amino acids. The chain's CDR3 is CASSAGQGDYEQYF. Here the CDR3 DNA reads TGCGCCAGCAGCGCGGGACAGGGGGACTACGAGCAGTACTTC.

This clone was seen at least ten times. The J gene is TRBJ1-6, the V gene TRBV30; TRBD1 agrees at 8 bases. The CDR3 extends over 18 amino acids. The germline V gene encodes CDR1 GTSNPN and CDR2 SVGIG (reference sequence). V lost 2 bases to trimming and J lost 10 bases; unmatched junction nucleotides: 19. The CDR3 coding sequence is TGTGCCTGGAGTCCACCCAGGACAGGGAGGGGGTCTGGGTCACCCCTCCACTTT. Translated: CAWSPPRTGRGSGSPLHF.

V usage is TRBV6-4 and J usage is TRBJ2-3; 8 bases agree with TRBD2. J was trimmed by 1 base and V by 2 bases; bases with no gene match: 5. The V gene's germline CDR1 is MRHNA and CDR2 SNTAGT. The CDR3 is 16 residues long. Written as DNA, the CDR3 is TGTGCCAGCAGTGACGAGGCGGGGGGACGCACAGATACGCAGTATTTT. This sequence encodes CASSDEAGGRTDTQYF.

V gene TRBV18 combines with J gene TRBJ2-3; D gene unclear. Trimming took off 8 bases at V and 4 bases at J, with 10 bases between the two ends. In germline, CDR1 is KGHSH, CDR2 LQKENI. CDR3 size: 12 residues. In DNA form, the CDR3 reads TGTGCCAGCGCGGAAGGCCCAGATACGCAGTATTTT. This translates into CASAEGPDTQYF.

V and J are TRBV5-1 and TRBJ1-5; TRBD1 agrees at 9 bases. J gave up 6 bases and V 4 bases, and 8 bases lay outside the gene matches. The CDR3 contains 15 residues. Per germline, CDR1 SGHRS and CDR2 YFSETQ. Here the CDR3 DNA reads TGCGCCAGCAGCCAGACAGGGGGGGGCAGTCAGCCCCAGCATTTT. This translates into CASSQTGGGSQPQHF.

The CDR3 DNA follows: TGTGCCAGCAGCCCTTCCCTCAATTCACCCCTCCACTTT. Translated, it gives CASSPSLNSPLHF. This sequence joins TRBV7-3 and TRBJ1-6; no definite D call. V was trimmed by 5 bases and J by 7 bases, leaving 9 bases between them. The CDR3 is 13 residues long. Germline V CDR1 and CDR2: SGHTA, FQGTGA.

This chain links TRBV7-2 with TRBJ1-5; TRBD1 matches 8 bases. The CDR3 sequence is 17 residues long. Germline CDR1 is SGHTA and CDR2 is FQGNSA. The ends lost 5 bases at V and 0 bases at J; junction bases unmatched: 9. The CDR3 is CASSPTQGGYSNQPQHF. CDR3 sequence (DNA): TGTGCCAGCAGCCCCACACAGGGGGGCTATAGCAATCAGCCCCAGCATTTT.

This clone was counted between two and nine times. The chain has TRBV7-6 and TRBJ2-7; the D is unclear. This CDR3 has 14 residues. V was pared by 5 bases and J by 5 bases, with 16 bases between. The V gene's germline CDR1 is SGHVS and CDR2 FNYEAQ. The CDR3 region is CASSLGQLGHEQYF. DNA of the CDR3: TGTGCCAGCAGCCTAGGCCAGTTGGGCCACGAGCAGTACTTC.

The J gene is TRBJ1-3, the V gene TRBV28; 8 nucleotides align to TRBD1. This CDR3 has 16 residues. With V trimmed by 5 bases and J by 4 bases, 10 bases remained unmatched. Germline-derived CDR1 and CDR2 are MDHEN and SYDVKM. CDR3 DNA sequence: TGTGCCAGCAGTCAGAACTACAGGGGGACAGGAAACACCATATATTTT. Translating it yields CASSQNYRGTGNTIYF.

This chain links TRBV6-5 with TRBJ1-6; D might be TRBD1 (5 bases). This CDR3 comprises 12 residues. The germline V and J ends were trimmed by 2 bases and 12 bases, with 8 bases remaining between them. Germline CDR1 MNHEY, CDR2 SVGAGI. CDR3 coding DNA: TGTGCCAGCAGTTACGTGGGGGGACCCCTCCACTTT. This gives the protein CASSYVGGPLHF.

V and J are TRBV5-1 and TRBJ2-3; 9 bases align to TRBD1. The germline V gene has CDR1 SGHRS and CDR2 YFSETQ. The CDR3 is 18 residues long. V trimming: 1 base; J trimming: 0 bases; junction bases outside the gene matches: 9. DNA for the CDR3: TGCGCCAGCAGCTTGATGGGACAGGGAATTTATAGCACAGATACGCAGTATTTT. Its translation: CASSLMGQGIYSTDTQYF.

The J gene is TRBJ1-1, the V gene TRBV4-1; D perhaps matches TRBD1 (6 bases). The CDR3 is 16 amino acids. The ends were cut back, 0 bases at V and 1 base at J, with 12 bases in the middle. Germline-derived CDR1 and CDR2 are MGHRA and YSYEKL. CDR3 DNA sequence: TGCGCCAGCAGCCAAGAAAAAGGGACAAAGAACACTGAAGCTTTCTTT. Its protein product is CASSQEKGTKNTEAFF.

The chain joins TRBV19 to TRBJ2-5, with 8 positions matching TRBD2. This CDR3 spans 17 amino acids. V shed 1 base, J shed 5 bases, and the junction held 12 bases outside the gene matches. Germline CDR1 and CDR2: LNHDA and SQIVND (reference sequence). This CDR3 reads CASSIARLPGGRETQYF. The CDR3 DNA reads TGTGCCAGTAGTATAGCCCGACTCCCGGGGGGGCGTGAGACCCAGTACTTC.

This chain uses TRBV19 with TRBJ1-2; unclear D gene. V shed 2 bases and J shed 7 bases, with 11 bases lying between them. CDR1 is LNHDA, CDR2 SQIVND, per germline (reference sequence). The CDR3 is made up of 13 amino acids. CDR3 nucleotide sequence: TGTGCCAGTAGTATAAAACGGGATGGTGGCTACACCTTC. This encodes CASSIKRDGGYTF.

CDR3 protein: CASSQVAGRTEAFF. CDR3 coding DNA: TGTGCCAGCAGCCAAGTTGCGGGGAGGACTGAAGCTTTCTTT. The V gene is TRBV3-1 (or the pseudogene TRBV3-2), the J gene TRBJ1-1; D is unclear. This CDR3 spans 14 amino acids. V lost 1 base, J lost 5 bases, and 11 bases lay in between. Germline CDR1 reads LGHDT; CDR2 reads YNNKEL (reference sequence).

The chain recombines TRBV6-1 with TRBJ2-5, with 7 bases lining up with TRBD2. The ends lost 2 bases at V and 5 bases at J; junction bases unmatched: 5. This CDR3 has 14 amino acids. In germline, CDR1 is MNHNS, CDR2 SASEGT. In DNA form, the CDR3 reads TGTGCCAGCAGTGAACCGTGGGGGGGGGAGACCCAGTACTTC. Protein sequence: CASSEPWGGETQYF.

The chain links TRBV7-6 to TRBJ2-7; 8 positions agree with TRBD2. With V trimmed by 5 bases and J by 1 base, 7 bases remained unmatched. CDR3 size: 15 residues. Germline-derived CDR1 and CDR2 are SGHVS and FNYEAQ. Written as DNA, the CDR3 is TGTGCCAGCAGCCTCACTAGCGGAGGTTCCTACGAGCAGTACTTC. It specifies CASSLTSGGSYEQYF.

This chain links TRBV5-5 with TRBJ2-3, with D possibly being TRBD2 (6 bases). CDR1 is SGHKS, CDR2 YYEKEE, per germline (reference sequence). The CDR3 extends over 14 amino acids. Trimming pared 4 bases from V and 5 bases from J, leaving 14 bases between. CDR3 coding DNA: TGTGCCAGCAGCCTGTGGAGGGCCCAAGATACGCAGTATTTT. Protein product: CASSLWRAQDTQYF. Full variable domain (rest looked up from reference TRBV5-5 and TRBJ2-3): DAGVTQSPTHLIKTRGQQVTLRCSPISGHKSVSWYQQVLGQGPQFIFQYYEKEERGRGNFPDRFSARQFPNYSSELNVNALLLGDSALYLCASSLWRAQDTQYFGPGTRLTVL.

The chain recombines TRBV18 with TRBJ2-2; 7 bases line up with TRBD2. The CDR3 length is 15 residues. V was pared by 3 bases and J by 5 bases, with 6 bases of the junction left unmatched. The germline V gene has CDR1 KGHSH and CDR2 LQKENI. The CDR3 DNA reads as TGTGCCAGCTCACCGGGCGGGAGATCAACCGGGGAGCTGTTTTTT. It encodes CASSPGGRSTGELFF.

This chain connects TRBV5-6 to TRBJ2-7; D is perhaps TRBD2 (6 bases). In germline, CDR1 is SGHDT, CDR2 YYEEEE. Trimming shortened V by 4 bases and J by 6 bases, and 17 bases separated the two germline ends. The CDR3 covers 14 residues. CDR3 loop: CASSPRVGGVEQYF. The CDR3 DNA follows: TGTGCCAGCAGCCCCCGGGTCGGAGGGGTCGAGCAGTACTTC. Looking up the rest from reference TRBV5-6 and TRBJ2-7 gives the full variable domain: DAGVTQSPTHLIKTRGQQVTLRCSPKSGHDTVSWYQQALGQGPQFIFQYYEEEERQRGNFPDRFSGHQFPNYSSELNVNALLLGDSALYLCASSPRVGGVEQYFGPGTRLTVT.

The CDR3 sequence: CATSDRDRGTDTQYF. CDR3 DNA: TGTGCCACCAGTGATCGGGACAGGGGGACAGATACGCAGTATTTT. The chain couples TRBV24-1 to TRBJ2-3; 11 bases match TRBD1. V lost 3 bases, J lost 3 bases, and 1 base stayed unmatched. This CDR3 comprises 15 residues. Germline assignment: CDR1 KGHDR and CDR2 SFDVKD.